This T cell receptor (beta chain) originates from a study of T cell responses to AZD1222 COVID-19 vaccine. Notes on the study in general: After two AZD1222 doses, spike-specific TCR breadth and depth rose versus day 0. A mostly white British donor set with more females was recruited, and clonal diversity was possibly underestimated.

There are 14 residues in the CDR3. Of note for this clone: Its antigen remains unidentified.

Generated by immunoSEQ multiplex PCR, the TCRdb table keeps only in-frame clones and is missing some. Of around 250,000 clones listed, over 90% are singletons. Sequencing was performed on peripheral blood, taken on day 0 of AZD1222 vaccination. The source of this sequence is an adult in good health. The V call is TRBV21-1, the J call TRBJ1-2. TRBV21-1 is marked as a pseudogene. CDR3 in DNA: TGTGCCAGCAGCAAAGGTGGCGGAAGGCGTGGCTACACCTTC. It translates to CASSKGGGRRGYTF.